Following are 4 T cell receptor beta chains from one sample sequenced in a study of T cell repertoires in cytomegalovirus infection (dated by TCRdb to 2018 to 2020). Instrument on record: Illumina HiSeq 1500. The public sequencing data were trimmed at Q25 with fastp and processed into clonotypes with MiXCR by TCRdb, which kept only in-frame beta chains. Each CDR3 protein gets just one entry, which takes the most common genes and DNA from the rows behind it. This sample comprises 250,000 or so distinct CDR3 sequences, around 9% of them detected only once. Jointly, the top ten make up less than 15% of the sample. The sample taken for sequencing was PBMCs. The origin of the receptors is a human donor in good health (CMV status not recorded). Some clones in this sample may be carry-over from other donors' samples.

Ten or more counts support this clonotype. This chain connects TRBV7-6 to TRBJ2-6; no firm D call. Germline V gives CDR1 SGHVS, CDR2 FNYEAQ. Trimming removed 2 bases at V and 2 bases at J, with 13 bases between. This CDR3 contains 17 residues. The CDR3 region is CASSLSSHSPGANVLTF. The DNA for the CDR3 is TGTGCCAGCAGCTTAAGTTCCCACAGCCCTGGGGCCAACGTCCTGACTTTC.

This clonotype was seen only a few times. The chain carries TRBV5-1 and TRBJ2-7; TRBD2 agrees at 8 bases. This CDR3 region has 17 residues. Germline V gives CDR1 SGHRS, CDR2 YFSETQ. The J segment lost 0 bases and the V segment lost 6 bases, leaving 14 bases of the junction unmatched. The CDR3 region has the DNA TGCGCCAGCAAGCCAGCGGGAGTTTTAACCGCCTCCTACGAGCAGTACTTC. This codes for CASKPAGVLTASYEQYF.

This clonotype was picked up many times. The CDR3 protein is CASSFRQGARQPQHF. DNA of the CDR3: TGTGCCAGCAGCTTTAGACAGGGGGCCAGGCAGCCCCAGCATTTT. This chain uses TRBV7-2 with TRBJ1-5; 10 nucleotides align to TRBD1. Per the germline V gene, CDR1 is SGHTA and CDR2 is FQGNSA. CDR3 length: 15 residues. J was trimmed by 7 bases and V by 3 bases; bases with no gene match: 6.

V gene TRBV29-1 combines with J gene TRBJ2-7; D gene ambiguous. V was shortened by 4 bases and J by 1 base, with 5 bases between the two germline ends. This CDR3 region has 11 residues. Germline V lookup: CDR1 SQVTM, CDR2 ANQGSEA. CDR3 DNA sequence: TGCAGCGTTGGCAGTTCCTACGAGCAGTACTTC. This codes for CSVGSSYEQYF.